Given below is one T cell receptor beta chain in context. In the authors' workflow: Amplifying reference gene primers gave estimates of nucleated cell counts. Here immunoSEQ multiplex PCR was the method, and the copy in TCRdb shows in-frame clones only, minus some. V and J calls plus clone size are reproduced from that table; the DNA served to infer D and trimming. This table has approximately 110,000 clones, approximately 69% appearing once. This specimen comes from a study of blood T cell repertoires in COVID-19. As for the study in general: Spain, Italy and the United States supplied samples that represented acute and convalescent COVID-19. T cells, B-cell-depleted T cells, or PBMCs provided the cDNA or gDNA that served as material.

With 6 bases clipped from V and 7 bases from J, the junction kept 9 bases outside the gene matches. The CDR3 totals 14 residues. Germline values: CDR1 SGHNT, CDR2 YYREEE (reference sequence). This receptor was obtained from a man at least 80 years old with acute or convalescent COVID-19. The rearrangement joins TRBV5-4 to TRBJ1-4; 7 positions agree with TRBD1. The material sequenced was peripheral blood. The DNA for the CDR3 is TGTGCCAGCACCTTCGACAGGGAGTCTGAAAAACTGTTTTTT. Amino acids: CASTFDRESEKLFF.